This T cell receptor (beta chain) was sequenced in a study of T cells in women clearing cervical HPV infection. Notes on the study in general: Associations may precede or follow infection; HPV-specific or memory T cells were not isolated. Repertoire richness, not evenness, was significantly elevated in CIN3+ cases versus controls.

As to this clone: Its antigen is still unknown. The read stops 3 residues short of the end of the CDR3; the missing end is completed from the germline J gene.

Libraries were prepared by immunoSEQ multiplex PCR; TCRdb keeps only in-frame clonotypes and omits some of them. The listing records roughly 20,000 clones. V was pared by 3 bases and J by 5 bases, with 16 bases between. The CDR3 runs 14 residues. Germline CDR1 DFQATT, CDR2 SNEGSKA (reference sequence). The TCR comes from a woman aged 18-70 years with a cervical HPV16 infection that either progressed to CIN3+ or cleared (not recorded which). The chain joins TRBV20-1 to TRBJ1-2; D is possibly TRBD1 (5 bases). The sample comprised blood buffy coat. This CDR3 reads CSARKRAEGYGYTF. The covered CDR3 bases are TGCAGTGCTAGGAAAAGGGCCGAGGGGTATGGC.